This T cell receptor beta chain was documented in a study of blood T cells in healthy people across ages. A J-beta primer mix and a sample-barcoded 5' primer were used in a second PCR of roughly 7 to 12 cycles. TCRdb independently ran MiXCR on the 5' RACE reads; one entry per CDR3 protein. The data hold roughly 680,000 distinct CDR3 sequences, with roughly half observed a single time. Germline lookup yields CDR1 SEHNR and CDR2 FQNEAQ (reference sequence). V gave up 5 bases and J gave up 6 bases; unmatched junction bases: 8. This CDR3 is built from 15 residues. Material: blood. This chain joins TRBV7-9 and TRBJ2-2; 8 bases fit TRBD2. The source is a woman older than 75 in good health. CDR3: CASSPLGTSAGELFF. DNA of the CDR3: TGTGCCAGCAGCCCCCTGGGGACTAGTGCCGGGGAGCTGTTTTTT.